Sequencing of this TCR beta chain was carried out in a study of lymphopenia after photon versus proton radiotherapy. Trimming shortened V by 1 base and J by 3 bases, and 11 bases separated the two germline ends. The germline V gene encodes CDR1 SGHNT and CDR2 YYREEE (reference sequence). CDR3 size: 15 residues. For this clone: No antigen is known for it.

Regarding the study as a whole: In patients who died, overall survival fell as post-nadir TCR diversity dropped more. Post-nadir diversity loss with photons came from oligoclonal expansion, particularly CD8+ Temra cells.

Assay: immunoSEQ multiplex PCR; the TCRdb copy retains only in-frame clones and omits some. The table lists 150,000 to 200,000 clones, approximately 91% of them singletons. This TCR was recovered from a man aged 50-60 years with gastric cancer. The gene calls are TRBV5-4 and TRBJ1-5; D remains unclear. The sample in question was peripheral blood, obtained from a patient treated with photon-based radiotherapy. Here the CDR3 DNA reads TGTGCCAGCAGCTTGAACAGCGGTGCCAATCAGCCCCAGCATTTT. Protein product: CASSLNSGANQPQHF.